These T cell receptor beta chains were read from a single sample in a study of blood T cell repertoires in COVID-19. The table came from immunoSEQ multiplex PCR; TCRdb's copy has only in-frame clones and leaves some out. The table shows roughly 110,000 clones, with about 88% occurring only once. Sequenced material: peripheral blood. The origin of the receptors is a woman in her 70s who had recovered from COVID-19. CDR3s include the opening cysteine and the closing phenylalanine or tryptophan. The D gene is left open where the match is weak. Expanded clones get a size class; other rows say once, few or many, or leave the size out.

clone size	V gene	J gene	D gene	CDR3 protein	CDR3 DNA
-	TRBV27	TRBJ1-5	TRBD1	CASSQKWRAGGVGQPQHF	TGTGCCAGCAGCCAAAAATGGCGGGCAGGGGGCGTCGGTCAGCCCCAGCATTTT
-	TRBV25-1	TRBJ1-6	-	CASSEWGQGNSPLHF	TGTGCCAGCAGTGAATGGGGGCAGGGGAATTCACCCCTCCACTTT
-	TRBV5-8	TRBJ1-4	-	CASSPARGPSVNEKLFF	TGTGCCAGCAGCCCGGCCAGGGGCCCGTCGGTTAATGAAAAACTGTTTTTT
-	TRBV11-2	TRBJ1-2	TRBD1	CASSANRGLDGYTF	TGTGCCAGCAGCGCCAACAGGGGGCTAGATGGCTACACCTTC
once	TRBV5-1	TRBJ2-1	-	CASSLLAGHNEQFF	TGCGCCAGCAGCTTACTGGCAGGGCACAATGAGCAGTTCTTC
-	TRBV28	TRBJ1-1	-	CASSWTVKRDTEAFF	TGTGCCAGCAGTTGGACGGTCAAGAGGGACACTGAAGCTTTCTTT
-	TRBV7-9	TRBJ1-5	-	CASSLEDSSNQPQHF	TGTGCCAGCAGCTTAGAGGACAGTAGCAATCAGCCCCAGCATTTT
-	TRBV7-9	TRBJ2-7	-	CASEGRGYEQYF	TGTGCCAGCGAAGGAAGGGGCTACGAGCAGTACTTC
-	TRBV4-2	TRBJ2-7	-	CASSPGSSYEQYF	TGTGCCAGCAGCCCGGGTAGCTCCTACGAGCAGTACTTC
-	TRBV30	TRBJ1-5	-	CAWSDWGRFDQPQHF	TGTGCCTGGAGTGACTGGGGCAGGTTTGATCAGCCCCAGCATTTT
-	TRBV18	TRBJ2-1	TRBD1	CASSLGQNEQFF	TGTGCCAGCTCCTTGGGACAGAATGAGCAGTTCTTC
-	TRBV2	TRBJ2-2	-	CASSETPNTGELFF	TGTGCCAGCAGTGAAACACCTAACACCGGGGAGCTGTTTTTT
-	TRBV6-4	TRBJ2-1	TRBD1	CASSSGTGMVNEQFF	TGTGCCAGCAGTTCCGGGACAGGGATGGTCAATGAGCAGTTCTTC
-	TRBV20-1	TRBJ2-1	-	CSARPVDEQFF	TGCAGTGCTAGACCCGTCGATGAGCAGTTCTTC
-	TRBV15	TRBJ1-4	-	CATSRGSRLNEKLFF	TGTGCCACCAGCAGAGGATCCAGGCTTAATGAAAAACTGTTTTTT
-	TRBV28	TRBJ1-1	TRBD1	CASSSTTGGGGIGTEAFF	TGTGCCAGCAGTTCAACAACAGGGGGCGGTGGTATTGGCACTGAAGCTTTCTTT
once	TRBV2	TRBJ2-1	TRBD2	CASSEAGGLAGNEQFF	TGTGCCAGCAGTGAAGCAGGTGGACTAGCGGGCAATGAGCAGTTCTTC
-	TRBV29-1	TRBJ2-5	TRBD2	CSVDPPSGGRGGTQYF	TGCAGCGTTGACCCCCCGAGCGGGGGGCGAGGCGGGACCCAGTACTTC
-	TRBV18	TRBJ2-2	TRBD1	CASQRQGANTGELFF	TGTGCCAGCCAGCGACAGGGGGCAAACACCGGGGAGCTGTTTTTT
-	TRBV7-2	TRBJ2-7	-	CASSPNKGAFYEQYF	TGTGCCAGCAGCCCAAACAAGGGAGCGTTCTACGAGCAGTACTTC
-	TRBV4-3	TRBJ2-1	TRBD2	CASSDPRPSGFNEQFF	TGCGCCAGCAGCGATCCCCGGCCTAGCGGGTTCAATGAGCAGTTCTTC
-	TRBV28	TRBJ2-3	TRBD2	CASSLPGGPDTQYF	TGTGCCAGCAGTTTGCCGGGAGGGCCAGATACGCAGTATTTT
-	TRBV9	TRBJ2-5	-	CASSRGDGGWGETQYF	TGTGCCAGCAGCAGAGGGGACGGAGGGTGGGGGGAGACCCAGTACTTC
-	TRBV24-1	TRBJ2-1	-	CATGESGYEQFF	TGTGCCACCGGGGAATCAGGGTATGAGCAGTTCTTC
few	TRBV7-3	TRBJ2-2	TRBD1	CASSARQGAIGELFF	TGTGCCAGCAGCGCCCGACAGGGGGCCATCGGGGAGCTGTTTTTT
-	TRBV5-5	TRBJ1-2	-	CASSSPQAGLNYGYTF	TGTGCCAGCAGCTCACCTCAGGCAGGGCTAAACTATGGCTACACCTTC
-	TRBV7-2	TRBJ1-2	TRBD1	CASSLAWQGAGGYTF	TGTGCCAGCAGCTTAGCATGGCAGGGGGCGGGAGGCTACACCTTC
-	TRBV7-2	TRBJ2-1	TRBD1	CASSQTGGPYNEQFF	TGTGCCAGCAGTCAGACAGGGGGGCCGTACAATGAGCAGTTCTTC
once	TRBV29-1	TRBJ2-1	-	CSVVRRVYNEQFF	TGCAGCGTTGTACGCAGGGTGTACAATGAGCAGTTCTTC
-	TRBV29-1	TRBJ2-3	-	CSVGVGGVQDTQYF	TGCAGCGTTGGGGTCGGGGGAGTCCAAGATACGCAGTATTTT
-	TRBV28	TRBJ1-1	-	CASSLSSRAFF	TGTGCCAGCAGTTTGTCCTCTAGGGCTTTCTTT
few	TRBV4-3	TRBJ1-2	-	CASSPSGAYYGYTF	TGCGCCAGCAGCCCCTCAGGGGCCTACTATGGCTACACCTTC
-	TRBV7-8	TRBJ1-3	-	CASSLGTAGNTIYF	TGTGCCAGCAGCTTAGGAACGGCTGGAAACACCATATATTTT
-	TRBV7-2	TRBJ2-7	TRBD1	CASSSYRQGAYEQYF	TGTGCCAGCAGCTCCTACCGACAGGGGGCGTACGAGCAGTACTTC
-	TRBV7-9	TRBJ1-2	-	CASSSGQYNYGYTF	TGTGCCAGCAGCTCCGGACAGTATAACTATGGCTACACCTTC
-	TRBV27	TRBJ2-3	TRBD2	CASSLTLAGVPDTQYF	TGTGCCAGCAGTTTAACACTAGCGGGAGTCCCAGATACGCAGTATTTT
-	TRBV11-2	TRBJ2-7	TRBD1	CASSPIQGSTYEQYF	TGTGCCAGCAGCCCTATACAGGGGAGTACCTACGAGCAGTACTTC
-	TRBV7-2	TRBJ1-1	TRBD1	CASSLGQGKLNTEAFF	TGTGCCAGCAGCTTGGGACAGGGGAAACTGAACACTGAAGCTTTCTTT